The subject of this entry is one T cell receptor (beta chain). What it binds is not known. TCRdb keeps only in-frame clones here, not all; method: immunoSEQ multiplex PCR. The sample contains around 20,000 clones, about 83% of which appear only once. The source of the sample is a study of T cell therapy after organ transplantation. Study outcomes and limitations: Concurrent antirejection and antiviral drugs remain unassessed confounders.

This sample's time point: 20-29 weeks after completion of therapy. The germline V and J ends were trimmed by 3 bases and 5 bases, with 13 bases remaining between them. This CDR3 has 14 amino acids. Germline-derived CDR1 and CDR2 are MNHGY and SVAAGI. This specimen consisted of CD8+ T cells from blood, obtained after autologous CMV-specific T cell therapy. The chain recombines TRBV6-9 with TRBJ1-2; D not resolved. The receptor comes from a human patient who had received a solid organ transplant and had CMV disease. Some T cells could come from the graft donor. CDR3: CASSYGEGKYGYTF. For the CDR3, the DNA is TGTGCCAGCAGTTACGGGGAGGGAAAATATGGCTACACCTTC.